These T cell receptor beta chains were read from a single sample in a study of sequential checkpoint blockade in melanoma. Here immunoSEQ multiplex PCR was the method, and the copy in TCRdb shows in-frame clones only, minus some. In the table there are about 28,000 clones, about 89% of which are singletons. Sequenced here: CD8+ T cells sorted from blood (inferred from file names), sampled from a patient given nivolumab and ipilimumab in sequence. These receptors were obtained from a human donor with melanoma. The CDR3 runs from the conserved cysteine through the conserved F or W.

J gene,V gene,CDR3 protein
TRBJ1-3,TRBV2,CASDRGPGNTIYF
TRBJ1-2,TRBV9,CASSVVPVTNYGYTF
TRBJ1-1,TRBV6-5,CASSYSPGTEAFF
TRBJ1-4,TRBV27,CASKFTVEGVGKLFF
TRBJ1-6,TRBV28,CASSTHPDSPLHF
TRBJ1-5,TRBV6-5,CASSYVWGGKHQPQHF
TRBJ2-3,TRBV6-5,CASSPGLASDTQYF
TRBJ2-2,TRBV4-2,CASSQQGQLLGNTGELFF
TRBJ2-2,TRBV6-4,CASSDSPDLTGGGGELFF
TRBJ1-1,TRBV9,CASSVDRGLNTEAFF
TRBJ1-5,TRBV27,CASSIPADYSNQPQHF
TRBJ1-1,TRBV7-9,CASSPMGGANTEAFF
TRBJ2-1,TRBV4-3,CASSQDPPHSADNEQFF
TRBJ2-1,TRBV27,CASSTGRDRGYNEQFF
TRBJ1-2,TRBV6-6,CASVQGPEGYTF
TRBJ2-5,TRBV7-7,CASSLFWTGWNDRETQYF
TRBJ1-1,TRBV27,CASGLEGSGTEAFF
TRBJ1-2,TRBV27,CASSLSAGGNYGYTF
TRBJ2-5,TRBV27,CASSTQGYQETQYF
TRBJ2-1,TRBV29-1,CSAPLHLNEQFF
TRBJ2-3,TRBV7-9,CASSLGTEDTQYF
TRBJ2-3,TRBV29-1,CSVKAGAGDTQYF
TRBJ2-3,TRBV5-6,CASSSTLYDRLQGDTQYF
TRBJ2-5,TRBV4-3,CASSQDARGEGARETQYF
TRBJ2-7,TRBV6-6,CASSYQVLAGVYEQYF
TRBJ2-7,TRBV2,CASNRLAGGFEQYF
TRBJ2-2,TRBV28,CASSWTSGSVVAGELFF
TRBJ2-5,TRBV18,CASSPLISGSGETQYF
TRBJ2-1,TRBV5-6,CASSLEGLAGGPGEIF
TRBJ1-2,TRBV5-4,CASSLADTGFRGYTF
TRBJ2-7,TRBV5-6,CASSATSSYEQYF
TRBJ1-2,TRBV27,CASSLISENYGYTF
TRBJ1-4,TRBV7-9,CASSLVGGLGEKLFF
TRBJ2-1,TRBV30,CAWSIKRTYNEQFF
TRBJ1-5,TRBV27,CASSSGTGFQPQHF
TRBJ2-7,TRBV28,CASRLTKPQGSSYEQYF
TRBJ2-7,TRBV28,CASSFLLAEYEQYF
TRBJ2-2,TRBV30,CAWDRGFLNTGELFF
TRBJ2-2,TRBV7-9,CASSSGQGGVGELFF
TRBJ2-7,TRBV4-3,CASSQGQHYEQYF
TRBJ1-1,TRBV6-6,CASKFTGNTEAFF
TRBJ2-1,TRBV7-6,CASSISGGAYNEQFF
TRBJ2-2,TRBV5-6,CASSMGTLTGEPFF
TRBJ1-1,TRBV7-8,CASSLRGGMNTEAFF
TRBJ1-1,TRBV11-3,CASSFSTGFEAFF
TRBJ2-2,TRBV7-6,CASSSREVNHGELFF
TRBJ2-1,TRBV27,CASSLKGLAGAYNEQFF
TRBJ1-1,TRBV4-3,CASSPHGQGETAFF
TRBJ1-4,TRBV25-1,CASSHQIDRGNEKLFF
TRBJ2-5,TRBV18,CASSRSATRGPFQETQYF
TRBJ1-1,TRBV4-1,CASSQDSRGQVEAFF
TRBJ2-1,TRBV27,CASSFRGSYNEQFF
TRBJ1-3,TRBV9,CASRALDGNTIYF
TRBJ1-2,TRBV6-6,CASSYSGVPNYGYTF
TRBJ2-7,TRBV5-1,CASSNIQGIRYEQYF
TRBJ2-7,TRBV5-4,CASSLERTGSYEQYF
TRBJ1-2,TRBV9,CASSVALSESNYGYTF
TRBJ2-1,TRBV2,CASSDGAGRTYNEQFF
TRBJ2-5,TRBV5-1,CASSSGTSVLETQYF